The TCR beta chain under discussion was sequenced for a study of blood T cell repertoires in COVID-19 (dated by TCRdb to 2020 to 2021). Broadly, across the study: Collaborator samples came from the United States, Italy and Spain and covered acute and convalescent phases of COVID-19. The material from the prospective study consisted of cDNA or gDNA derived from T cells, B-cell-depleted T cells, or PBMCs. Deeply sampled blood TCRbeta repertoires from subjects exposed to, actively infected with, or recovered from COVID-19 were included in the dataset. A freely available public database, intended as a resource for researchers studying the immune response to SARS-CoV-2, is where the repertoires were released. Samples were obtained from the ongoing ImmuneRACE study (first 160 participants) and from over 1,000 subjects provided by 6 global collaborators. Sample metadata almost always included a de-identified subject ID, COVID-19 status, age in years and sex. HLA class I and class II types, where available, came from metadata supplied by the sample provider rather than from assay-based typing.

In regard to this clone: The antigen it binds to is not known. Base qualities are not recorded, but no much larger clone differs from it by a single base.

A distance of 18 bases separates the germline ends of V and J, which lose 3 bases and 4 bases respectively. Taken from cysteine to phenylalanine, the CDR3 has 16 residues. Just CDR3 DNA is preserved here, 48 bases in frame from base 1. Per the germline V gene (reference sequence), LGHDT is the CDR1 and YNNKEL is the CDR2. The full study reports these points: The quantity of clinical and demographic metadata differed by source and by participant and was supplied without curation.

Whole blood was collected in K2EDTA tubes by collaborating institutions according to the institutions' own protocols. For TCRbeta analysis, collaborators shipped samples in one of three forms: frozen whole blood, isolated PBMCs, or DNA extracted from either of those sample types. TCRbeta CDR3 regions were amplified from genomic DNA using the immunoSEQ Assay, a bias-controlled multiplex PCR. On the authors' methods: Within the assay, amplification of reference gene primers was used to estimate how many nucleated cells each sample contained. To quantify the absolute abundance of each unique TCRbeta CDR3 rearrangement, sequence reads were collapsed and filtered. For each sample, productive Simpson clonality was calculated as the square root of Simpson's diversity index over productive rearrangements. The table was pulled from immuneACCESS by TCRdb, which kept in-frame rearrangements only. Such tables lose some clones; where checked, under half of the loss comes from unresolved V genes, and the rest has no known cause. D and trimming were read from the DNA, whereas the V and J calls and clone size are those reported in that table. The sample has 150,000 to 200,000 clones on record, 60% to 80% of them singletons. Of the sample, about 25% is held by the ten largest clones.

The sequenced material came from peripheral blood. The sequence joins TRBV3-1 (or the pseudogene TRBV3-2) to TRBJ1-2, with no confident D gene call. The receptor was derived from a woman in her seventies with acute or convalescent COVID-19. The CDR3 here reads CASSHRDSALLYGYTF. The bases are TGTGCCAGCAGCCATCGCGACTCTGCCCTTCTCTATGGCTACACCTTC.